This T cell receptor (beta chain) was recorded in a study of cytomegalovirus exposure and HLA in healthy donors. J was trimmed by 2 bases and V by 4 bases; bases with no gene match: 5. Germline V lookup: CDR1 MGHDK, CDR2 SYGVNS. The CDR3 runs to 15 residues. The primer mix had 60 Vbeta and 13 Jbeta primers. Only in-frame clones appear in the TCRdb table, and some are missing; sequencing was by immunoSEQ multiplex PCR. This table has about 240,000 clones, around 80% appearing once. The source material was PBMCs. This clonotype originated in a woman aged 55-69 years in good health and CMV-seropositive. The rearrangement links TRBV25-1 to TRBJ2-5; 9 bases align to TRBD1. CDR3 amino acids: CASSARDRVQETQYF. In nucleotides, the CDR3 is TGTGCCAGCAGTGCACGGGACAGGGTTCAAGAGACCCAGTACTTC.